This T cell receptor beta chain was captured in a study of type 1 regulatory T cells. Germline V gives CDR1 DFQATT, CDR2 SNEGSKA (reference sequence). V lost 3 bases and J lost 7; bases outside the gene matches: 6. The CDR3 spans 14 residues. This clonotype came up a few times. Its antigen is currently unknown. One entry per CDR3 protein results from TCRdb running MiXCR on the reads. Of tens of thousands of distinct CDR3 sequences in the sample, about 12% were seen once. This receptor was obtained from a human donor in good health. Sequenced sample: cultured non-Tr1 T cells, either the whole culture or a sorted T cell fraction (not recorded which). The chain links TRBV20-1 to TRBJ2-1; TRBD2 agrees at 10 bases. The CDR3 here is CSASLLAGVNEQFF. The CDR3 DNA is TGCAGTGCTAGCCTTCTAGCGGGGGTAAATGAGCAGTTCTTC.